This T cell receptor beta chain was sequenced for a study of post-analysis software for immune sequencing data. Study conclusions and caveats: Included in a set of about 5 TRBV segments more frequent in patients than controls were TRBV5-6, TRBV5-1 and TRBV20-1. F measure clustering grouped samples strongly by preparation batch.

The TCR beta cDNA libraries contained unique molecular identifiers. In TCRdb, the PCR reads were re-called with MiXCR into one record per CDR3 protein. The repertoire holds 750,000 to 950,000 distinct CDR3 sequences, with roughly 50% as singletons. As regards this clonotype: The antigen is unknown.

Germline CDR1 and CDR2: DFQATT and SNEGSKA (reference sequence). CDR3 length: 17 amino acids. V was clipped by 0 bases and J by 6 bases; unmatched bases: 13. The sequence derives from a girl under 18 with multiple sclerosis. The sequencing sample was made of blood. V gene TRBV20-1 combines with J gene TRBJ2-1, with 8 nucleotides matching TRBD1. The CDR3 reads CSARDRRGQGFSNEQFF. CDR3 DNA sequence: TGCAGTGCTAGAGATAGGAGAGGACAGGGTTTCAGCAATGAGCAGTTCTTC.